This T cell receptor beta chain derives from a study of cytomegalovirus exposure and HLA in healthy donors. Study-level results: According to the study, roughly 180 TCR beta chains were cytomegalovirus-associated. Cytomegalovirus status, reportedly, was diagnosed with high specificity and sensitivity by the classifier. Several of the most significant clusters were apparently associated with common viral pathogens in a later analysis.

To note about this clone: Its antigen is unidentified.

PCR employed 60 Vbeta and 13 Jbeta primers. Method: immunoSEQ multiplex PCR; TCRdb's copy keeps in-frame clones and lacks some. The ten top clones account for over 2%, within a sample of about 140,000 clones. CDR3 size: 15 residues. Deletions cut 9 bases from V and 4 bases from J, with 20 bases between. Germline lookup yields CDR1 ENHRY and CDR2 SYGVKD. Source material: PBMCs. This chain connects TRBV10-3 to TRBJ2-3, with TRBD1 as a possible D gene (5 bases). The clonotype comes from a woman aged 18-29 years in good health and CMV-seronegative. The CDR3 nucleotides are TGTGCCATAGGAATGACAGACTTTACAGCAGATACGCAGTATTTT. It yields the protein CAIGMTDFTADTQYF.